The rows below give T cell receptor beta chains drawn from one sample of a study of cytomegalovirus exposure and HLA in healthy donors. Clones were read by immunoSEQ multiplex PCR, and TCRdb kept only the in-frame ones, dropping some. The data contain more than 150,000 clones, 85% of them singletons. Material: PBMCs. The receptors shown here come from a woman aged 18-29 years in good health and CMV-seronegative. The CDR3 runs from the conserved cysteine through the conserved F or W. The order of the fields is CDR3 DNA, CDR3 protein, D gene, J gene, V gene, clone size. The D gene is left open where the match is weak. Size values are once, few and many counts, or a class for expanded clones, and some rows have none.

TGTGCCAGCAGCGTAGATAGTACGGGAGAGCAGTTCTTC | CASSVDSTGEQFF | NA | TRBJ2-1 | TRBV9 | NA
TGTGCCAGCAGTTTAGATTTCCGGGACAACCCCACAGATACGCAGTATTTT | CASSLDFRDNPTDTQYF | NA | TRBJ2-3 | TRBV27 | NA
TGTGCCAGCAGTTTGACGTCGTGGGAGTTT | CASSLTSWEF | NA | TRBJ1-1 | TRBV28 | once
TGTGCCAGCAGCTTACAGGGGAGCAGAAACACCATATATTTT | CASSLQGSRNTIYF | TRBD1 | TRBJ1-3 | TRBV5-4 | few
TGTGCCAGCAGCTTGGGCAGGGCGTCCTACAATGAGCAGTTCTTC | CASSLGRASYNEQFF | NA | TRBJ2-1 | TRBV7-2 | NA
TGTGCCAGCAGCGTAGAGGGGAGGTGGAATGAGCAGTTCTTC | CASSVEGRWNEQFF | NA | TRBJ2-1 | TRBV9 | NA
TGTGCCAGCAGCCAAGATTGGGCGACTAATTCACCCCTCCACTTT | CASSQDWATNSPLHF | NA | TRBJ1-6 | TRBV4-2 | NA
TGTGCCAGCAGGCCCGCGGGGGCTGAAGGCTATGGCTACACCTTC | CASRPAGAEGYGYTF | NA | TRBJ1-2 | TRBV28 | few
TGTGCCAGCAGCGTAGTAGGGGGGGTAGGCGAGCAGTACTTC | CASSVVGGVGEQYF | NA | TRBJ2-7 | TRBV9 | NA
TGTGCCAGCAGCTTAGTCGGGGGTAGCACAGATACGCAGTATTTT | CASSLVGGSTDTQYF | NA | TRBJ2-3 | TRBV11-2 | NA
TGTGCCAGCAGCGTAGGCCCAGGGGATCTTGGGACTGAAGCTTTCTTT | CASSVGPGDLGTEAFF | NA | TRBJ1-1 | TRBV9 | NA
TGTGCCAGCAGGATCAGGGTGACCGCCGGGGAGCTGTTTTTT | CASRIRVTAGELFF | NA | TRBJ2-2 | TRBV2 | NA
TGTGCCAGCAGCTTAGGGCTAGCGGGAGAGGGCGATGAGCAGTTCTTC | CASSLGLAGEGDEQFF | TRBD2 | TRBJ2-1 | TRBV7-2 | NA
TGTGCCAGCAGCCCCCCCTACAGGTTCGGCAATGAGCAGTTCTTC | CASSPPYRFGNEQFF | NA | TRBJ2-1 | TRBV7-9 | NA
TGTGCCTGGGGCGGAGGGACGGTCAGCTCCTACGAGCAGTACTTC | CAWGGGTVSSYEQYF | NA | TRBJ2-7 | TRBV30 | NA
TGTGCCAGCAGACTCCAAGACCCGGGTCCCAACGGGTACGAGCAGTACTTC | CASRLQDPGPNGYEQYF | NA | TRBJ2-7 | TRBV27 | NA
TGCGCCAGCAGCCGGATGATACAGGGAAATCAGCCCCAGCATTTT | CASSRMIQGNQPQHF | NA | TRBJ1-5 | TRBV4-3 | NA
TGTGCCAGCAGCCCGGGACTAGCGGGAGATACCCAAGAGACCCAGTACTTC | CASSPGLAGDTQETQYF | TRBD2 | TRBJ2-5 | TRBV7-9 | NA
TGTGCCAGCAGTCTCCATGGGGCCCCCAATGAAGCTTTCTTT | CASSLHGAPNEAFF | NA | TRBJ1-1 | TRBV28 | NA
TGTGCCAGCAGTTCCGGCACAGATACGCAGTATTTT | CASSSGTDTQYF | NA | TRBJ2-3 | TRBV25-1 | NA
TGTGCCAGCTCACCCTCTTGGGGCCAGGGTGAGCAGTTCTTC | CASSPSWGQGEQFF | NA | TRBJ2-1 | TRBV18 | NA
TGCGCCAGCAGCTTGGGACTAGCGGGGGCTGACCAAGAGACCCAGTACTTC | CASSLGLAGADQETQYF | TRBD2 | TRBJ2-5 | TRBV5-1 | NA
TGTGCCAGCAGGCCCACGACAGGGACCGAGCAGTACTTC | CASRPTTGTEQYF | TRBD1 | TRBJ2-7 | TRBV6-1 | NA
TGTGCCACCCACCCAGGGGTAGGGGGTCCTAGCTCCTACGAGCAGTACTTC | CATHPGVGGPSSYEQYF | NA | TRBJ2-7 | TRBV27 | NA
TGTGCCAGCAGCTTAGCCCCCCTGAGCGGGGGGGCCACAGATACGCAGTATTTT | CASSLAPLSGGATDTQYF | TRBD2 | TRBJ2-3 | TRBV7-2 | NA
TGTGCCAGCAGTTATAGCCTTGAGCAGTTCTTC | CASSYSLEQFF | NA | TRBJ2-1 | TRBV11-2 | NA
TGCGCCAGCAGCCAAGAGGGACTAGCGGGAGTCAATGAGCAGTTCTTC | CASSQEGLAGVNEQFF | TRBD2 | TRBJ2-1 | TRBV4-3 | NA
TGTGCCAGCACTACAGGGTTGCCCCTCCACTTT | CASTTGLPLHF | NA | TRBJ1-6 | TRBV28 | NA
TGTGCCAGTAGTCTGACAGGACCCTTAACTGATGGCTACACCTTC | CASSLTGPLTDGYTF | NA | TRBJ1-2 | TRBV19 | NA
TGTGCCAGTAGTACGAGTTCCTACAATGAGCAGTTCTTC | CASSTSSYNEQFF | NA | TRBJ2-1 | TRBV19 | NA
TGTGCCAGCAGCCCAGGGACAATATTCTACGAGCAGTACTTC | CASSPGTIFYEQYF | NA | TRBJ2-7 | TRBV9 | NA
TGCGCCAGCAGCTTGGCCGGATCTAGCGGCCCGCAAACGCAGCAGTACTTC | CASSLAGSSGPQTQQYF | TRBD2 | TRBJ2-7 | TRBV5-1 | NA
TGTGCCAGCAGCTTGGACACGGGACAGGGGTATGGCTACACCTTC | CASSLDTGQGYGYTF | TRBD1 | TRBJ1-2 | TRBV5-4 | NA
TGTGCCAGTAGTACCGACAGGGATCAGCCCCAGCATTTT | CASSTDRDQPQHF | TRBD1 | TRBJ1-5 | TRBV19 | NA
TGTGCCAGAAGCTTTAAGGGGGGGAGGGAGATCAATCAGCCCCAGCATTTT | CARSFKGGREINQPQHF | NA | TRBJ1-5 | TRBV5-3 | NA
TGTGCCAGTAGTGGCAGGGGATTGGACACTGAAGCTTTCTTT | CASSGRGLDTEAFF | NA | TRBJ1-1 | TRBV19 | NA
TGTGCCAGCAGCTTGGAGAGTGTTGGCACAGATACGCAGTATTTT | CASSLESVGTDTQYF | NA | TRBJ2-3 | TRBV11-2 | NA
TGTGCAAGTCGCTTAGGGACTAGCACCGGGGAGCTGTTTTTT | CASRLGTSTGELFF | NA | TRBJ2-2 | TRBV12-2 | many
TGTGCCAGCAGTTTATTCCCAGGGGGGGAGACCCAGTACTTC | CASSLFPGGETQYF | NA | TRBJ2-5 | TRBV28 | NA
TGTGCCAGCAGTTTGGGCCCAAGTCAGCCTGAGCCTGGAAACACCATATATTTT | CASSLGPSQPEPGNTIYF | NA | TRBJ1-3 | TRBV28 | NA
TGTGCCAGCAGCGCCCAGACAGGTTACTACTCCTACAATGAGCAGTTCTTC | CASSAQTGYYSYNEQFF | NA | TRBJ2-1 | TRBV7-2 | NA